These 12 T cell receptor beta chains were sequenced from one sample in a study of vaccination effects on CD4 cells after COVID-19. Profiling relied on immunoSEQ multiplex PCR, and the TCRdb table lists in-frame clones only, not all of them. Found here are some 39,000 clones, about four fifths of them singletons; the top ten hold less than 3.5%. With nine to eleven days of culture completed, CD4+ T cells were isolated. The antigens these receptors bind are not known. The specimen was CD4+ T cells from PBMCs cultured without peptide, collected before COVID-19 vaccination. The receptors come from a human donor who received a COVID-19 vaccine.

This rearrangement joins TRBV7-2 to TRBJ2-5, with D uncertain. CDR3 size: 12 residues. V lost 8 bases, J lost 2 bases, and 9 bases lay in between. Per the germline V gene, CDR1 is SGHTA and CDR2 is FQGNSA. This CDR3 is CASSTSQETQYF. The CDR3 region has the DNA TGTGCCAGCTCGACTTCTCAAGAGACCCAGTACTTC.

The chain is built from TRBV18 and TRBJ2-2, with 11 bases that match TRBD1. CDR1 is KGHSH, CDR2 LQKENI, per germline. The J segment lost 6 bases and the V segment lost 8 bases, leaving 17 bases of the junction unmatched. The CDR3 is made up of 18 amino acids. CDR3 sequence reads: CASLLIWTGGNRPGELFF. Here the CDR3 DNA reads TGTGCCAGCCTCCTCATTTGGACAGGGGGCAATCGGCCCGGGGAGCTGTTTTTT.

This sequence joins TRBV6-4 and TRBJ2-7; D perhaps matches TRBD2 (6 bases). CDR1 is MRHNA and CDR2 is SNTAGT in the germline V gene. Deletions cut 6 bases from V and 3 bases from J, with 15 bases between. CDR3 length: 14 residues. CDR3 region: CASREIGTFYEQYV. In DNA form, the CDR3 reads TGTGCCAGCAGAGAAATAGGGACTTTCTACGAGCAGTACGTC.

This chain links TRBV7-2 with TRBJ2-7; D may be TRBD1 or TRBD2 (6 bases each). Germline V gene sequence: CDR1 SGHTA, CDR2 FQGNSA. The CDR3 is made up of 17 amino acids. Trimming removed 5 bases from V and 2 bases from J, with 22 bases in between. For the CDR3, the DNA is TGTGCCAGCAGCCGCGTTGGTATCGGGGGCGGTACCTACGAGCAGTACGTC. It specifies CASSRVGIGGGTYEQYV.

The chain uses TRBV25-1 and TRBJ2-5, with D unclear. V gave up 6 bases and J gave up 0 bases, with 14 bases separating them. Germline CDR1 reads MGHDK; CDR2 reads SYGVNS. The CDR3 covers 15 residues. The CDR3 spells CASRTSGGDQETQYF. CDR3 in DNA: TGTGCCAGCAGGACCTCGGGTGGGGACCAAGAGACCCAGTACTTC. The variable domain in full, completed from reference TRBV25-1 and TRBJ2-5, reads EADIYQTPRYLVIGTGKKITLECSQTMGHDKMYWYQQDPGMELHLIHYSYGVNSTEKGDLSSESTVSRIRTEHFPLTLESARPSHTSQYLCASRTSGGDQETQYFGPGTRLLVL.

This clone was counted a single time. This chain connects TRBV5-8 to TRBJ2-1; no firm D call. Germline assignment: CDR1 SGHTS and CDR2 YDEGEE. The CDR3 extends over 14 amino acids. The ends were cut back, 4 bases at V and 4 bases at J, with 12 bases in the middle. The DNA for the CDR3 is TGTGCCAGCAGCCTGGCAGCAAATTACAATGAGCAGTTCTTC. As protein: CASSLAANYNEQFF. Full variable domain (missing parts from reference TRBV5-8 and TRBJ2-1): EAGVTQSPTHLIKTRGQQATLRCSPISGHTSVYWYQQALGLGLQFLLWYDEGEERNRGNFPPRFSGRQFPNYSSELNVNALELEDSALYLCASSLAANYNEQFFGPGTRLTVL.

This sequence joins TRBV14 and TRBJ1-2, with 7 bases lining up with TRBD1. This CDR3 is built from 13 residues. The V and J ends lost 1 base and 8 bases, in that order; junction bases with no gene match: 4. The germline V gene has CDR1 SGHDN and CDR2 FVKESK. The CDR3, as DNA: TGTGCCAGCAGCCAAGGACAGGGTGACGGCTACACCTTC. Translated, it gives CASSQGQGDGYTF.

The chain uses TRBV5-1 and TRBJ2-2; 7 bases are shared with TRBD1. This CDR3 contains 16 residues. CDR1 is SGHRS, CDR2 YFSETQ, per germline. V shed 3 bases and J 0 bases; nucleotides not matched to a gene: 5. CDR3 loop: CASSYWTGSNTGELFF. DNA for the CDR3: TGCGCCAGCAGCTATTGGACAGGCTCGAACACCGGGGAGCTGTTTTTT.

This clone has only one observation. V is TRBV6-6 and J is TRBJ2-5; D uncertain. The CDR3 spans 12 residues. With 5 bases removed from V and 5 bases from J, the gap between germline ends came to 9 bases. CDR1 is MNHNY and CDR2 is SVGAGI in the germline V gene (reference sequence). The CDR3 protein is CASSVFAETQYF. The CDR3 DNA reads TGTGCCAGCAGTGTTTTCGCGGAGACCCAGTACTTC.

The chain links TRBV5-1 to TRBJ2-3, with a possible D match to TRBD1 (6 bases). The germline gives CDR1 SGHRS, CDR2 YFSETQ. The CDR3 is 13 residues long. Trimming shortened V by 4 bases and J by 4 bases, and 10 bases separated the two germline ends. The DNA for the CDR3 is TGCGCCAGCAGCCAAGGGACATCAGATACGCAGTATTTT. Its translation: CASSQGTSDTQYF.

CDR3 bases: TGCGCCAGCAGTGAAGCGGGCGCTAATGAAAAACTGTTTTTT. Encoded protein: CASSEAGANEKLFF. The chain links TRBV10-1 to TRBJ1-4; D remains unclear. Trimming removed 3 bases from V and 3 bases from J, with 8 bases in between. There are 14 residues in the CDR3. CDR1 and CDR2 (germline): WNHNN, SYGVQD (reference sequence).

V usage is TRBV7-9 and J usage is TRBJ1-1; tentative D call: TRBD1 (5 bases). This CDR3 spans 16 amino acids. V was clipped by 1 base and J by 3 bases, with 15 bases between them. Germline CDR1 is SEHNR and CDR2 is FQNEAQ (reference sequence). The CDR3 bases are TGTGCCAGCAGCTTAGGGGCAGGGAGTATCGACACTGAAGCTTTCTTT. Translated, it gives CASSLGAGSIDTEAFF.